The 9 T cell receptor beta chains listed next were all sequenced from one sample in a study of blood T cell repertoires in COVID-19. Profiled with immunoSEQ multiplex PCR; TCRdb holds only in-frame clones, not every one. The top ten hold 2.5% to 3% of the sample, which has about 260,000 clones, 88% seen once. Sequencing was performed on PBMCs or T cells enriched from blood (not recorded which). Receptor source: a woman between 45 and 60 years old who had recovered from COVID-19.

In DNA form, the CDR3 reads TGTGCCAGCAGCTTGACTAGCGCGAGCACAGATACGCAGTATTTT. Amino acid sequence: CASSLTSASTDTQYF. The rearrangement links TRBV5-4 to TRBJ2-3; 7 nucleotides match TRBD2. The V segment lost 1 base and the J segment 0 bases; nucleotides outside the gene matches: 2. The CDR3 has 15 amino acids. Germline CDR1 and CDR2: SGHNT and YYREEE (reference sequence).

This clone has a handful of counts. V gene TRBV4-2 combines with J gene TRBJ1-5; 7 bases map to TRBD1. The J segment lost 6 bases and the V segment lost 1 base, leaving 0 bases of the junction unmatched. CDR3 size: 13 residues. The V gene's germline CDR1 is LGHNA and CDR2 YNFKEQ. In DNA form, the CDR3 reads TGTGCCAGCAGCCAAGCAGGGGGTCAGCCCCAGCATTTT. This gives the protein CASSQAGGQPQHF.

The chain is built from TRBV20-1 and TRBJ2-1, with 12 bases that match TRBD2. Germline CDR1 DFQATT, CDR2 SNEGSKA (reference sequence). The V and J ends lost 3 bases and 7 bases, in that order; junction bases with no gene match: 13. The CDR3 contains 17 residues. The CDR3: CSASDPRLAGVGNEQFF. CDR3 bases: TGCAGTGCTAGTGACCCACGACTAGCGGGAGTAGGTAATGAGCAGTTCTTC.

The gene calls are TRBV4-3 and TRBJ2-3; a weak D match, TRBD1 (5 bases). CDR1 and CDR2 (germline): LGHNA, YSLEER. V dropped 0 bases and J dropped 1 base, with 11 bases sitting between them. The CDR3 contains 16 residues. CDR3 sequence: CASSQDSTAGTDTQYF. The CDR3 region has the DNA TGCGCCAGCAGCCAAGATTCGACAGCTGGCACAGATACGCAGTATTTT.

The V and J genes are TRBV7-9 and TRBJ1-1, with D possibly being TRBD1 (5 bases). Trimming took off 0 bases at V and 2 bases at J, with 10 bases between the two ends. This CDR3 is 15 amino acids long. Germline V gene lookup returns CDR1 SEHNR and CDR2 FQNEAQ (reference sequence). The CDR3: CASSLALGGNTEAFF. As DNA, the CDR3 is TGTGCCAGCAGCTTAGCTTTGGGGGGAAACACTGAAGCTTTCTTT.

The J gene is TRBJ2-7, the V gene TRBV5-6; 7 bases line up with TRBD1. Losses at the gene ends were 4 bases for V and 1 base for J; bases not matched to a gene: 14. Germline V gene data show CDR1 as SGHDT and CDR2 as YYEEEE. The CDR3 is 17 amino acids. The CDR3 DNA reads TGTGCCAGCAGCCGCGCTGGATACGGGACAGCGTCCTACGAGCAGTACTTC. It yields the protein CASSRAGYGTASYEQYF.

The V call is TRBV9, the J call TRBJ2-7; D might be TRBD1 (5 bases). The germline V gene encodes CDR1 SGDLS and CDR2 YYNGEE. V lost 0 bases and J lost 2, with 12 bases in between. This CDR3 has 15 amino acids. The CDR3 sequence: CASSVGIREAYEQYF. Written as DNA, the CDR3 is TGTGCCAGCAGCGTAGGTATCAGGGAAGCCTACGAGCAGTACTTC.

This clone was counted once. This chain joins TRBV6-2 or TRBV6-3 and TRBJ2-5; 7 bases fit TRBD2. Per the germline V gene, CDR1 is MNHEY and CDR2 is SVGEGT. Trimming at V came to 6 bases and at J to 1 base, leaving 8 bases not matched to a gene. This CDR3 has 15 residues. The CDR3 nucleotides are TGTGCCAGCAGCTCCAAGGGAGGGCCCCAAGAGACCCAGTACTTC. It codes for CASSSKGGPQETQYF.

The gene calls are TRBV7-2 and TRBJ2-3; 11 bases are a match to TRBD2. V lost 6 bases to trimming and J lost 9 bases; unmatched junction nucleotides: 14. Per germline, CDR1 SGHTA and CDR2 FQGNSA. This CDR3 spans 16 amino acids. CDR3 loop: CASSLQPLAGEGTQYF. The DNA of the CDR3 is TGTGCCAGCAGTCTACAGCCACTAGCGGGGGAGGGGACGCAGTATTTT.